This entry is about one T cell receptor (beta chain). The antigen is not known. These data come from a study of CD8+CD57+ T cells in acquired aplastic anemia. Looking at the study overall: Mean yield of DNA from sorted CD4+ and CD8+ cells was approximately 3 ug. Study-level results: No significant difference in CD8+ Simpson's diversity was found between patients and controls. Patients shared around 31 CD8+ CDR3 sequences with controls.

TCR beta VDJ and CDR3 profiling used genomic DNA as template. TCRdb recomputed calls from the reads with MiXCR, one row per CDR3 protein. Seen here are some 200,000 distinct CDR3 sequences, 40% to 50% observed once, and the top ten hold 8% to 10%. The V gene lost 6 bases and the J gene lost 4 bases, with 3 bases spanning the gap. This CDR3 has 10 amino acids. Germline V gives CDR1 ENHRY, CDR2 SYGVKD. CD8+CD57+ cell expansion had been shown by flow cytometry in patients chosen for sequencing. Severe acquired aplastic anemia was present in all patients. Specimen: sorted CD4+, CD8+, or CD8+CD57+ T cells (not recorded which) from PBMCs. The sequence derives from a human donor with aplastic anemia. This chain uses TRBV10-3 with TRBJ2-5; D uncertain. The CDR3 coding sequence is TGTGCCATCAGGGCAGAGACCCAGTACTTC. Translating gives CAIRAETQYF.